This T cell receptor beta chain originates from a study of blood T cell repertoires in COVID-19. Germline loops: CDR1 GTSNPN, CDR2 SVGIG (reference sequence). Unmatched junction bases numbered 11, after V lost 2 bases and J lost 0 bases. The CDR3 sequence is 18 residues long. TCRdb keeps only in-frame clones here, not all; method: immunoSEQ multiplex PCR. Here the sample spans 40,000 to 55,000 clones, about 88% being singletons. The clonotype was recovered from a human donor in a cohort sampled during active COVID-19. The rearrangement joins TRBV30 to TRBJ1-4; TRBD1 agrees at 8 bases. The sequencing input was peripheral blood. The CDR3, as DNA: TGTGCCTGGAGTCCTATCAGGGGGCGCCCCGCAACTAATGAAAAACTGTTTTTT. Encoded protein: CAWSPIRGRPATNEKLFF. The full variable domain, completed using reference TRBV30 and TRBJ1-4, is SQTIHQWPATLVQPVGSPLSLECTVEGTSNPNLYWYRQAAGRGLQLLFYSVGIGQISSEVPQNLSASRPQDRQFILSSKKLLLSDSGFYLCAWSPIRGRPATNEKLFFGSGTQLSVL.